One sample yielded the 30 T cell receptor beta chains listed below, sequenced in a study of human T cells and chemical hapten exposure. As for time point: pre-sensitization, week 0. Indicated treatment: therapeutic diphenylcyclopropenone sensitization with weekly scalp DPC. TCRdb reanalysed the RACE reads using MiXCR and keeps one entry per CDR3 protein. The data hold around 260,000 distinct CDR3 sequences, with approximately 8.4% observed a single time. Sequenced material: whole blood, taken in connection with sensitization to the hapten diphenylcyclopropenone (DPC). The origin of the receptors is a woman aged 40 to 49 with alopecia areata. Some clones in this sample may be carry-over from other donors' samples.

This clonotype was seen at least ten times. This chain joins TRBV28 and TRBJ1-1; 10 bases map to TRBD1. Trimming took 1 base from V and 0 from J; bases not matched to a gene: 5. Germline assignment: CDR1 MDHEN and CDR2 SYDVKM. The CDR3 consists of 17 residues. The chain's CDR3 is CASSLLGQGLMNTEAFF. The CDR3 DNA reads as TGTGCCAGCAGTTTATTGGGACAGGGGTTGATGAACACTGAAGCTTTCTTT. Full variable domain (missing parts from reference TRBV28 and TRBJ1-1): DVKVTQSSRYLVKRTGEKVFLECVQDMDHENMFWYRQDPGLGLRLIYFSYDVKMKEKGDIPEGYSVSREKKERFSLILESASTNQTSMYLCASSLLGQGLMNTEAFFGQGTRLTVV.

This clonotype was found many times. The chain joins TRBV4-3 to TRBJ2-3; TRBD2 aligns across 10 bases. The length of the CDR3 is 16 residues. The V segment lost 3 bases and the J segment 10 bases; nucleotides outside the gene matches: 13. Germline CDR1 reads LGHNA; CDR2 reads YSLEER. The CDR3 region is CASSHDLAGDSRPQYF. For the CDR3, the DNA is TGCGCCAGCAGCCATGACCTAGCGGGGGACAGTCGGCCGCAGTATTTT.

This clonotype was seen repeatedly, ten times or more. The chain joins TRBV6-1 to TRBJ2-3, with TRBD2 matching 14 bases. The junction had 1 base not matched to a gene; V was cut back by 4 bases and J by 4 bases. Germline lookup yields CDR1 MNHNS and CDR2 SASEGT. CDR3 length equals 15 residues. CDR3 amino acids: CASSGLAGGPDTQYF. The DNA for the CDR3 is TGTGCCAGCAGTGGACTAGCGGGAGGGCCAGATACGCAGTATTTT.

In its sample, this clonotype was seen a few times. The CDR3 spells CASSSWGQPNYGYTF. CDR3 nucleotide sequence: TGTGCCAGCAGCTCGTGGGGACAGCCGAACTATGGCTACACCTTC. The chain employs TRBV11-2 and TRBJ1-2; 7 bases match TRBD1. The germline V gene has CDR1 SGHAT and CDR2 FQNNGV. This CDR3 is built from 15 residues. V lost 4 bases to trimming and J lost 2 bases; unmatched junction nucleotides: 7.

This clonotype was seen only a few times. The rearrangement links TRBV4-1 to TRBJ1-1; tentatively, D is TRBD1 (5 bases). Per germline, CDR1 MGHRA and CDR2 YSYEKL. With 3 bases removed from V and 0 bases from J, the gap between germline ends came to 11 bases. This CDR3 has 15 residues. This CDR3 reads CASSHPGRLNTEAFF. In nucleotides, the CDR3 is TGCGCCAGCAGCCACCCAGGGCGCCTGAACACTGAAGCTTTCTTT.

V and J are TRBV11-1 and TRBJ2-4; 8 nucleotides align to TRBD2. With 2 bases clipped from V and 5 bases from J, the junction kept 2 bases outside the gene matches. This CDR3 has 14 amino acids. Germline V lookup: CDR1 SGHAT, CDR2 FQDESV (reference sequence). DNA of the CDR3: TGTGCCAGCAGCTTATGGCGGGAGGAAAACATTCAGTACTTC. Translation: CASSLWREENIQYF.

V and J are TRBV12-3 or TRBV12-4 and TRBJ2-3; D is unclear. The CDR3 is made up of 13 amino acids. CDR3 protein: CVTTPRNTDTQYF. The CDR3 nucleotides are TGTGTCACTACCCCCAGAAACACAGATACGCAGTATTTT.

This clonotype has only a few counts. The chain combines TRBV7-2 with TRBJ2-7; 9 bases map to TRBD1. The CDR3 covers 15 residues. The V gene's germline CDR1 is SGHTA and CDR2 FQGNSA. With 6 bases clipped from V and 5 bases from J, the junction kept 11 bases outside the gene matches. The CDR3 loop is CASRRARDRVHEQYF. CDR3 sequence (DNA): TGTGCCAGCAGACGCGCCCGGGACAGGGTCCACGAGCAGTACTTC.

In this sample, this clonotype turned up a few times. The gene calls are TRBV28 and TRBJ2-5, with D perhaps TRBD2 (6 bases). The V gene's germline CDR1 is MDHEN and CDR2 SYDVKM. Trimming removed 8 bases at V and 3 bases at J, with 13 bases between. This CDR3 spans 13 amino acids. The CDR3 here is CASRSGAEETQYF. For the CDR3, the DNA is TGTGCCAGCCGGTCGGGAGCGGAAGAGACCCAGTACTTC.

The genes are TRBV28 and TRBJ2-7, with TRBD2 matching 9 bases. The germline V gene encodes CDR1 MDHEN and CDR2 SYDVKM. The CDR3 spans 20 residues. The V and J ends lost 7 bases and 1 base, in that order; junction bases with no gene match: 23. The CDR3 DNA follows: TGTGCCAGCACATCTCTCGGACAGAGGAAAAGACTAGCGGTTTCCTACGAGCAGTACTTC. This encodes CASTSLGQRKRLAVSYEQYF.

This chain uses TRBV18 with TRBJ2-5; 8 bases agree with TRBD1. Germline assignment: CDR1 KGHSH and CDR2 LQKENI. J gave up 1 base and V 4 bases, and 5 bases lay outside the gene matches. The CDR3 covers 15 residues. The CDR3 bases are TGTGCCAGCTCACGAGGGACAGGCAGCCAAGAGACCCAGTACTTC. Amino acids: CASSRGTGSQETQYF.

V is TRBV9 and J is TRBJ2-1, with 8 bases lining up with TRBD2. Germline CDR1 and CDR2: SGDLS and YYNGEE. V lost 0 bases to trimming and J lost 4 bases; unmatched junction nucleotides: 6. The CDR3 covers 16 residues. CDR3 amino acids: CASSVGAQREYNEQFF. The CDR3 DNA is TGTGCCAGCAGCGTAGGGGCCCAGCGGGAGTACAATGAGCAGTTCTTC.

The sample holds many counts of this clonotype. This chain uses TRBV6-5 with TRBJ1-2; a possible D gene is TRBD1 (5 bases). CDR3 length equals 14 residues. CDR1 and CDR2 from the germline V gene are MNHEY and SVGAGI. V dropped 4 bases and J dropped 0 bases, with 9 bases sitting between them. The CDR3 region has the DNA TGTGCCAGCAGTTCTCAGGGAGCTAACTATGGCTACACCTTC. This codes for CASSSQGANYGYTF.

This sequence joins TRBV5-1 and TRBJ1-1; 7 nucleotides line up with TRBD1. This CDR3 spans 13 amino acids. Germline trimming cut 4 bases from V and 4 bases from J; bases unmatched to any gene: 4. Per the germline V gene, CDR1 is SGHRS and CDR2 is YFSETQ. Written as DNA, the CDR3 is TGCGCCAGCAGCATAGACAGGGCCACTGAAGCTTTCTTT. It codes for CASSIDRATEAFF. Full variable domain (missing parts from reference TRBV5-1 and TRBJ1-1): KAGVTQTPRYLIKTRGQQVTLSCSPISGHRSVSWYQQTPGQGLQFLFEYFSETQRNKGNFPGRFSGRQFSNSRSEMNVSTLELGDSALYLCASSIDRATEAFFGQGTRLTVV.

This clonotype was counted only a few times. The V call is TRBV12-3 or TRBV12-4, the J call TRBJ2-2, with TRBD1 matching over 7 bases. The CDR3 consists of 13 residues. Trimming cost V 6 bases and J 4 bases; bases outside gene matches: 2. CDR3 in amino acids: CASRQGITGELFF. CDR3 DNA: TGTGCCAGCAGACAGGGGATCACCGGGGAGCTGTTTTTT.

A few counts support this clonotype. The J gene is TRBJ1-4, the V gene TRBV28; 7 bases are shared with TRBD1. The CDR3 covers 15 residues. Trimming at V came to 3 bases and at J to 3 bases, leaving 4 bases not matched to a gene. From germline, CDR1 is MDHEN and CDR2 SYDVKM. CDR3 residues: CASSLPTGANEKLFF. CDR3 sequence (DNA): TGTGCCAGCAGTTTGCCCACAGGGGCTAATGAAAAACTGTTTTTT.

This clonotype was seen more than once but under ten times. The chain has TRBV6-2 or TRBV6-3 and TRBJ2-2; 12 nucleotides match TRBD2. V lost 5 bases and J lost 5; bases outside the gene matches: 6. The CDR3 loop spans 16 amino acids. Germline values: CDR1 MNHEY, CDR2 SVGEGT. The CDR3 protein is CASSGRLAGVTGELFF. CDR3 coding DNA: TGTGCCAGCAGTGGAAGACTAGCGGGAGTGACCGGGGAGCTGTTTTTT.

This clonotype was found a few times. J is TRBJ2-2 and V is TRBV20-1; 14 positions match TRBD2. J was trimmed by 5 bases and V by 3 bases; bases with no gene match: 8. Germline V lookup: CDR1 DFQATT, CDR2 SNEGSKA (reference sequence). This CDR3 comprises 17 residues. CDR3 sequence (DNA): TGCAGTGCTAGTACGGGACTAGCGGGAGAAGGTACCGGGGAGCTGTTTTTT. Amino acid sequence: CSASTGLAGEGTGELFF.

The sample holds a few counts of this clonotype. The chain combines TRBV29-1 with TRBJ2-7, with 8 bases that match TRBD2. This CDR3 is built from 14 residues. V trimming: 6 bases; J trimming: 6 bases; junction bases outside the gene matches: 13. In germline, CDR1 is SQVTM, CDR2 ANQGSEA. In DNA, the CDR3 is TGCAGCGTCAGGACTAGCAGTGGTTCAGGCGAGCAGTACTTC. Translation: CSVRTSSGSGEQYF.

The chain links TRBV7-8 to TRBJ2-3; 8 bases fit TRBD2. Germline CDR1 and CDR2: SGHVS and FQNEAQ. The trim removed 5 bases at V and 5 bases at J, leaving 21 bases unmatched. This CDR3 has 19 residues. The CDR3 bases are TGTGCCAGCAGCCTGATCGGCGGGAGGCGAGGGACACGCGGAGATACGCAGTATTTT. This codes for CASSLIGGRRGTRGDTQYF.

A few counts support this clonotype. The genes are TRBV28 and TRBJ1-1, with unresolved D. In germline, CDR1 is MDHEN, CDR2 SYDVKM. Trimming stripped 0 bases from V and 5 bases from J, with 4 bases between. There are 12 residues in the CDR3. CDR3 residues: CASSLWTTEAFF. The CDR3 bases are TGTGCCAGCAGTTTATGGACGACTGAAGCTTTCTTT.

This clonotype has a handful of counts. This chain connects TRBV6-5 to TRBJ1-4, with TRBD1 matching over 7 bases. Per germline, CDR1 MNHEY and CDR2 SVGAGI. V was clipped by 5 bases and J by 8 bases; unmatched bases: 8. The CDR3 sequence is 14 residues long. CDR3 residues: CASSRSGGEEKLFF. The CDR3 bases are TGTGCCAGCAGTCGCTCAGGGGGTGAGGAAAAACTGTTTTTT.

This clonotype was counted a few times. J is TRBJ2-5 and V is TRBV18, with D hard to call. V dropped 5 bases and J dropped 4 bases, with 11 bases sitting between them. This CDR3 region has 13 residues. The germline V gene encodes CDR1 KGHSH and CDR2 LQKENI. In DNA form, the CDR3 reads TGTGCCAGCTCATCTAGGACCCTAGAGACCCAGTACTTC. Translating gives CASSSRTLETQYF. The complete variable domain, with remaining parts taken from reference TRBV18 and TRBJ2-5, reads NAGVMQNPRHLVRRRGQEARLRCSPMKGHSHVYWYRQLPEEGLKFMVYLQKENIIDESGMPKERFSAEFPKEGPSILRIQQVVRGDSAAYFCASSSRTLETQYFGPGTRLLVL.

This clonotype has just a few counts. The V gene is TRBV7-3, the J gene TRBJ2-7, with D possibly matching TRBD2 (6 bases). Trimming stripped 0 bases from V and 2 bases from J, with 11 bases between. Germline V CDR1 and CDR2: SGHTA, FQGTGA. The CDR3 loop spans 15 amino acids. CDR3 region: CASSLTGEDPYEQYF. The CDR3 bases are TGTGCCAGCAGCTTAACGGGGGAGGATCCCTACGAGCAGTACTTC.

The chain is built from TRBV19 and TRBJ2-1; the D gene is possibly TRBD2 (5 bases). Per the germline V gene, CDR1 is LNHDA and CDR2 is SQIVND (reference sequence). Trimming removed 6 bases at V and 5 bases at J, with 14 bases between. The CDR3 has 14 amino acids. The CDR3 region is CASSLLLLDNEQFF. As DNA, the CDR3 is TGTGCCAGTAGCCTACTACTACTAGACAATGAGCAGTTCTTC.

The V and J genes are TRBV6-6 and TRBJ1-3; D is undetermined. The V end was cut by 2 bases, the J end by 0 bases, with 5 bases between. This CDR3 has 14 residues. Germline V lookup: CDR1 MNHNY, CDR2 SVGAGI (reference sequence). The CDR3: CASSYSRSGNTIYF. Here the CDR3 DNA reads TGTGCCAGCAGTTACAGCCGCTCTGGAAACACCATATATTTT.

V is TRBV13 and J is TRBJ2-7; D is uncertain. The CDR3 consists of 15 residues. CDR1 and CDR2 from the germline V gene are PRHDT and FYEKMQ (reference sequence). The ends were cut back, 7 bases at V and 0 bases at J, with 16 bases in the middle. Written as DNA, the CDR3 is TGTGCCAGCAACCGGCGACCAGCCGGCTCCTACGAGCAGTACTTC. Translated: CASNRRPAGSYEQYF.

V gene TRBV3-1 combines with J gene TRBJ2-1, with D perhaps matching TRBD1 (5 bases). The CDR3 is made up of 13 amino acids. V was trimmed by 2 bases and J by 6 bases, leaving 8 bases between them. Per germline, CDR1 LGHDT and CDR2 YNNKEL (reference sequence). CDR3 sequence reads: CASSQTGPNEQFF. The CDR3 DNA reads TGTGCCAGCAGCCAAACAGGCCCCAATGAGCAGTTCTTC.

Comments on this clonotype: Its ends do not fully match the called genes, so a read error is possible. The chain employs TRBV7-9 and TRBJ2-7; D perhaps matches TRBD2 (6 bases). Looked up from germline, CDR1 is SEHNR and CDR2 is FQNEAQ (reference sequence). The CDR3 has 17 residues. CDR3 coding DNA: TGTGCCGGCAGCGGAGGGGCGCGCCAGGCTACCGCCTACGAGCAGTACTTC. Translating gives CAGSGGARQATAYEQYF.

The CDR3 sequence: CAISERLGSYEQYF. CDR3 in DNA: TGTGCCATCAGTGAGCGCCTTGGCTCCTACGAGCAGTACTTC. The V and J genes are TRBV10-3 and TRBJ2-7; D is uncertain. V was shortened by 2 bases and J by 0 bases, with 8 bases between the two germline ends. Germline V lookup: CDR1 ENHRY, CDR2 SYGVKD. The CDR3 runs to 14 residues.